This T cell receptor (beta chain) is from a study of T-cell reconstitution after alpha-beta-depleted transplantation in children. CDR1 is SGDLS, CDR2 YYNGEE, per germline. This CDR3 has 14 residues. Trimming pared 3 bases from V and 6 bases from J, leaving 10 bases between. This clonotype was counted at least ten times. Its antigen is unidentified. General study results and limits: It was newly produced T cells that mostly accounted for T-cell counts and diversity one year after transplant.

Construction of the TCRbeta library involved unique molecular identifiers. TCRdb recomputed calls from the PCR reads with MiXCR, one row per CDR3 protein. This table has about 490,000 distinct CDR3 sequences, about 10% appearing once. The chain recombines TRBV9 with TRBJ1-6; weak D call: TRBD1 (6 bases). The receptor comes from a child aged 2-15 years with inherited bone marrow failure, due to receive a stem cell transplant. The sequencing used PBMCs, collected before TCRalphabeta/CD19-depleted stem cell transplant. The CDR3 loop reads CASSAQGLNSPLHF. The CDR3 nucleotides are TGTGCCAGCAGCGCCCAGGGGCTTAATTCACCCCTCCACTTT.